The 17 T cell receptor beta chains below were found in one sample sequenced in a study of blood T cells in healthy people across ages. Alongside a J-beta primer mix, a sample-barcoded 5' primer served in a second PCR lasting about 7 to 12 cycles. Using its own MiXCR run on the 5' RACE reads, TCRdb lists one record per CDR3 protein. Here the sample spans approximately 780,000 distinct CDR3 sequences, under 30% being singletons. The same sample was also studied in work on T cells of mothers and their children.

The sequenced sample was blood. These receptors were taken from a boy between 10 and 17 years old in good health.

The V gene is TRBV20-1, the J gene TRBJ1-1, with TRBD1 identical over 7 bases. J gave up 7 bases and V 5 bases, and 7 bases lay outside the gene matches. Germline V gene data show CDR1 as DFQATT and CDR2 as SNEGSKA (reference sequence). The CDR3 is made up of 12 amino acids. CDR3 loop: CSARAYRGEAFF. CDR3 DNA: TGCAGTGCTCGAGCCTACAGGGGTGAAGCTTTCTTT.

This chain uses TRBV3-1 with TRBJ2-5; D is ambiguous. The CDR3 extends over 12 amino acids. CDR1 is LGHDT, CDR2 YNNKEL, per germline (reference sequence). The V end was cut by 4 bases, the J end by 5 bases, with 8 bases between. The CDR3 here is CASSRAPETQYF. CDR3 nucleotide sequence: TGTGCCAGCAGCCGGGCCCCGGAGACCCAGTACTTC.

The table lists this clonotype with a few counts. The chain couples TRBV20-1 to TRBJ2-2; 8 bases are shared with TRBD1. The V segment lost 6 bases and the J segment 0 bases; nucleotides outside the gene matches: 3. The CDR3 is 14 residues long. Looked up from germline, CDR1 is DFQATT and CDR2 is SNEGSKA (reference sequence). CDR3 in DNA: TGCAGTGCCACGGGACAGGCGAACACCGGGGAGCTGTTTTTT. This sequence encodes CSATGQANTGELFF.

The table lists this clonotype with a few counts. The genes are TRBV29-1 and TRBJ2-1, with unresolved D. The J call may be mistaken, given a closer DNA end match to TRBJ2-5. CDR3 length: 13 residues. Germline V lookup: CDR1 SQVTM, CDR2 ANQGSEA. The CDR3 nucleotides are TGCAGCGTTAAATTCGACGATCAAGAGACCCAGTACTTC. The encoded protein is CSVKFDDQETQYF.

The chain's CDR3 is CATSREDRDTNIQYF. CDR3 nucleotides: TGTGCCACCAGCAGAGAGGACAGGGATACCAACATTCAGTACTTC. The V call is TRBV15, the J call TRBJ2-4, with TRBD1 matching over 8 bases. The CDR3 totals 15 residues. V was clipped by 0 bases and J by 7 bases; unmatched bases: 5. Germline assignment: CDR1 LNHNV and CDR2 YYDKDF (reference sequence).

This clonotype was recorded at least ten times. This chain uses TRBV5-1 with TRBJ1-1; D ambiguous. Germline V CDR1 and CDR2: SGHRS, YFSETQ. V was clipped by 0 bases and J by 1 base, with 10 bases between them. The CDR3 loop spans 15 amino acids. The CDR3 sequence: CASSLAPTRNTEAFF. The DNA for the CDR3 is TGCGCCAGCAGCTTGGCGCCTACCAGGAACACTGAAGCTTTCTTT.

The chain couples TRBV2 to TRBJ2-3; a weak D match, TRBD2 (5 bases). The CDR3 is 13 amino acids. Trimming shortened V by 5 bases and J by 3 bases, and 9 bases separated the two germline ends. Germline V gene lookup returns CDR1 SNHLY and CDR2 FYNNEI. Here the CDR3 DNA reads TGTGCCAGCAGTCGGGAAACGACAGATACGCAGTATTTT. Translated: CASSRETTDTQYF.

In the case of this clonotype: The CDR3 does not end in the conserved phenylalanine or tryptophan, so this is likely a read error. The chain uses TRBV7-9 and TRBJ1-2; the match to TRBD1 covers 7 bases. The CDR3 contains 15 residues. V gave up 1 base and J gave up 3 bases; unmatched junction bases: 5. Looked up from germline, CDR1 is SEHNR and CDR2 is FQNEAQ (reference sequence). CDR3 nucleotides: TGTGCCAGCAGCTTAGGTCGAACAGGGGACTATGGCTACACCCTC. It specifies CASSLGRTGDYGYTL.

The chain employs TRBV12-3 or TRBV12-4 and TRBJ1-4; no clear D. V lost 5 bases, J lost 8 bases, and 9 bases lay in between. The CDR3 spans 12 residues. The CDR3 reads CASSPNGEKLFF. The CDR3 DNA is TGTGCCAGCAGTCCTAATGGGGAAAAACTGTTTTTT.

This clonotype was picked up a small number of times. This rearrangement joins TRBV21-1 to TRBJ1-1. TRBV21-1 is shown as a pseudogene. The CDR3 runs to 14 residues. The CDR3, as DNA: TGTGCCAGCAGCAAAGTAGGGTTGAACACTGAAGCTTTCTTT. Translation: CASSKVGLNTEAFF.

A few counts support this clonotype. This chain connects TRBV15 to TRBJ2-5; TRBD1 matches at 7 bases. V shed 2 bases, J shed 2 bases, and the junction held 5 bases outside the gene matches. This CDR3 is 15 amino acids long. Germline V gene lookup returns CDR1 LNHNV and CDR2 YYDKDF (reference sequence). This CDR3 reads CATSRRSGQQETQYF. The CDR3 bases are TGTGCCACCAGCAGACGATCGGGACAGCAAGAGACCCAGTACTTC.

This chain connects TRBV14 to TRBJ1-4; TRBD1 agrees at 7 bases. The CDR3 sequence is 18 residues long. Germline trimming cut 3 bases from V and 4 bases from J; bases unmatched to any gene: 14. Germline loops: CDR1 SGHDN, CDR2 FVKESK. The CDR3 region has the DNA TGTGCCAGCAGCCACGGGACAGTTCACCCTGATAGTAATGAAAAACTGTTTTTT. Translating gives CASSHGTVHPDSNEKLFF.

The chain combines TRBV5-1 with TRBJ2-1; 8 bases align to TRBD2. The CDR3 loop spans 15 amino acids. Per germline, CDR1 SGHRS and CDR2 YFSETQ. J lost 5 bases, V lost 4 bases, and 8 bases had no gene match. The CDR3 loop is CASSRSGGTDNEQFF. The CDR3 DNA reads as TGCGCCAGCAGCAGGAGCGGGGGAACCGACAATGAGCAGTTCTTC.

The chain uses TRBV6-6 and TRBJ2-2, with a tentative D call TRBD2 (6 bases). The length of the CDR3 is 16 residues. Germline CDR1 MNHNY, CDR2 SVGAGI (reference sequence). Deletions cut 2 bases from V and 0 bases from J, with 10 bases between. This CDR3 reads CASSYEAGPNTGELFF. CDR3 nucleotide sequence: TGTGCCAGCAGTTACGAGGCGGGGCCGAACACCGGGGAGCTGTTTTTT.

CDR3 in amino acids: CASSSARDSRHEQYF. The DNA for the CDR3 is TGTGCCAGCAGTTCAGCCAGGGACAGCCGGCACGAGCAGTACTTC. This chain uses TRBV6-5 with TRBJ2-1, with 7 positions matching TRBD1. Gene TRBJ2-7 matches the end of the DNA better, so the J call may be wrong. The CDR3 contains 15 residues. Looked up from germline, CDR1 is MNHEY and CDR2 is SVGAGI.

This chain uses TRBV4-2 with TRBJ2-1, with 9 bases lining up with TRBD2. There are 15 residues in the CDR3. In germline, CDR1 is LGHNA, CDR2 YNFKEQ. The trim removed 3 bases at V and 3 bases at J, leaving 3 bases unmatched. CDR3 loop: CASSQGGGDYNEQFF. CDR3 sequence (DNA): TGTGCCAGCAGCCAGGGCGGGGGGGACTACAATGAGCAGTTCTTC.

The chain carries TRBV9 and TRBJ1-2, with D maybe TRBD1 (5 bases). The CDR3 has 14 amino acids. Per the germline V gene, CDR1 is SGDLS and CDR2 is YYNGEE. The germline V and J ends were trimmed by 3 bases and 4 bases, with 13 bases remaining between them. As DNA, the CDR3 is TGTGCCAGCAGCGGCACCGCAGGGATCTATGGCTACACCTTC. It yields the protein CASSGTAGIYGYTF.